This TCR beta chain is drawn from a study of blood T cell repertoires in COVID-19. Turning to the study itself: COVID-19 samples from acute and convalescent phases originated in the United States, Italy and Spain. In each case, the material was cDNA or gDNA derived from T cells, B-cell-depleted T cells, or PBMCs.

Libraries were prepared by immunoSEQ multiplex PCR; TCRdb keeps only in-frame clonotypes and omits some of them. This table has about 220,000 clones, about four fifths appearing once. The CDR3 has 14 amino acids. Trimming shortened V by 5 bases and J by 5 bases, and 15 bases separated the two germline ends. Germline CDR1 reads SGHTA; CDR2 reads FQGTGA. The sequencing sample was made of PBMCs or T cells enriched from blood (not recorded which). The sequence was collected from a woman between 45 and 65 years old who had been exposed to COVID-19. V gene TRBV7-3 combines with J gene TRBJ2-5, with D perhaps matching TRBD2 (6 bases). CDR3 loop: CASSETGVGETQYF. CDR3 coding DNA: TGTGCCAGCAGCGAGACGGGGGTCGGGGAGACCCAGTACTTC.